This TCR beta chain was found in a study of control samples from healthy donors and cancer patients (TCRdb year 2020). Comments on this clone: No cognate antigen has been identified for it. Per-nucleotide qualities are absent, and no much larger clonotype sits a single base away.

Library preparation used the immunoSEQ multiplex PCR assay. TCRdb provides this immuneACCESS table in a form limited to in-frame rearrangements. Some clones are lacking; in checked studies, under half of them reflect an unresolved V gene, and why the rest are absent is not known. A total of approximately 120,000 clones appear in this sample, 90% of them only once. The ten biggest clones cover 4.4% of the sample. The CDR3, cysteine through phenylalanine, is 14 amino acids long. Only CDR3 DNA remains: 42 bases, in frame from the first base. CDR1 and CDR2 are read off the germline V gene as MNHEY and SVGAGI. The V end loses 4 bases and the J end loses 4 bases, and a stretch of 13 bases separates them.

The receptor chain draws on TRBV6-5 and TRBJ1-1, with TRBD1 perhaps the D gene, on 5 matching bases. The sequence was collected from a human donor in good health. The donor label of this sample is uncertain. The sequencing sample was made of blood. The DNA sequence follows: TGTGCCAGCAGTTTTAGGGGATCGTTCACTGAAGCTTTCTTT. It codes for CASSFRGSFTEAFF.